This T cell receptor (beta chain) was identified in a study of human T cells and chemical hapten exposure. Study overall: Each week of the roughly 24-week study, patients had diphenylcyclopropenone applied to the scalp.

Notes on this clonotype: Its antigen remains unknown.

Separate cDNA molecules received unique molecular identifiers, which the library attached to them. TCRdb re-called the RACE reads with MiXCR, one entry per CDR3 protein. The repertoire holds a few hundred thousand distinct CDR3 sequences, with roughly 4.8% as singletons. Documented time point: patch test 1, 2 weeks after DPC sensitization. Treatment described: therapeutic diphenylcyclopropenone sensitization with weekly scalp DPC. Study results and caveats: Patch test score was positively correlated with the counts of TCRs that had expanded at PT1. All donors were alopecia patients, so their immunity may differ from that of healthy people.

CDR3 size: 15 residues. The germline V and J ends were trimmed by 6 bases and 2 bases, with 16 bases remaining between them. This TCR was sampled from a woman between 45 and 60 years old with alopecia areata. Some clones in this sample may be carry-over from other donors' samples. The chain couples TRBV12-3 or TRBV12-4 to TRBJ2-5; possibly TRBD2 for D (7 bases). The sample was whole blood, taken in connection with sensitization to the hapten diphenylcyclopropenone (DPC). The CDR3, as DNA: TGTGCCAGCAGGCCGCAAGGGGGAGGGCAAGAGACCCAGTACTTC. Its translation: CASRPQGGGQETQYF.